Below, 29 T cell receptor beta chains from the same sample are listed, as sequenced in a study of T cell repertoires in cytomegalovirus infection. TCRdb reanalysed the reads using MiXCR and keeps one entry per CDR3 protein. The sample records about 530,000 distinct CDR3 sequences, 26% being singletons. Sequencing input: PBMCs. The source is a human donor in good health (CMV status not recorded). Some clones in this sample may be carry-over from other donors' samples.

The chain employs TRBV7-2 and TRBJ1-3, with a possible D match to TRBD1 (5 bases). Looked up from germline, CDR1 is SGHTA and CDR2 is FQGNSA. The CDR3 totals 16 residues. V lost 1 base and J 2 bases, leaving 12 bases between the germline ends. The CDR3 reads CASSLVSGGPGNTIYF. The CDR3 DNA follows: TGTGCCAGCAGCTTAGTATCCGGGGGTCCTGGAAACACCATATATTTT.

This chain links TRBV7-2 with TRBJ1-1; TRBD1 is a possible D gene (6 bases). Trimming stripped 5 bases from V and 7 bases from J, with 17 bases between. CDR1 and CDR2 from the germline V gene are SGHTA and FQGNSA. The CDR3 contains 14 residues. The CDR3 region has the DNA TGTGCCAGCAGCCTTTCTACAGGGTACAGTGAAGCTTTCTTT. It translates to CASSLSTGYSEAFF. Based on the CDR3 plus reference TRBV7-2 and TRBJ1-1, the full variable domain is GAGVSQSPSNKVTEKGKDVELRCDPISGHTALYWYRQSLGQGLEFLIYFQGNSAPDKSGLPSDRFSAERTGGSVSTLTIQRTQQEDSAVYLCASSLSTGYSEAFFGQGTRLTVV.

The chain couples TRBV12-3 or TRBV12-4 to TRBJ1-6; 10 bases align to TRBD1. J lost 6 bases, V lost 8 bases, and 7 bases had no gene match. The CDR3 runs 15 residues. The CDR3 spells CASGFRDRGNSPLHF. CDR3 in DNA: TGTGCCAGCGGATTCCGGGACAGGGGTAATTCACCCCTCCACTTT.

In its sample, this clonotype was seen a few times. The chain uses TRBV7-9 and TRBJ2-1, with 11 bases that match TRBD2. Germline CDR1 SEHNR, CDR2 FQNEAQ (reference sequence). The CDR3 totals 18 residues. The J segment lost 6 bases and the V segment lost 5 bases, leaving 15 bases of the junction unmatched. CDR3 region: CASSRQISSGRSRNEQFF. CDR3 coding DNA: TGTGCCAGCAGCCGACAGATATCTAGCGGGAGGTCCCGCAATGAGCAGTTCTTC.

This chain connects TRBV20-1 to TRBJ2-1; possible D gene TRBD1, 6 bases. Germline V gene sequence: CDR1 DFQATT, CDR2 SNEGSKA (reference sequence). This CDR3 contains 15 residues. The ends were cut back, 3 bases at V and 0 bases at J, with 12 bases in the middle. CDR3 sequence reads: CSARPRGSSYNEQFF. The CDR3 DNA reads TGCAGTGCTAGGCCTAGGGGGAGCTCCTACAATGAGCAGTTCTTC.

The chain couples TRBV19 to TRBJ1-5; a possible D gene is TRBD1 (5 bases). Trimming removed 1 base from V and 4 bases from J, with 8 bases in between. Germline-derived CDR1 and CDR2 are LNHDA and SQIVND (reference sequence). The CDR3 consists of 14 residues. The CDR3 protein is CASSIVPGNQPQHF. CDR3 coding DNA: TGTGCCAGTAGTATAGTGCCAGGGAATCAGCCCCAGCATTTT. Using reference TRBV19 and TRBJ1-5 for the parts outside the CDR3, the full variable domain is DGGITQSPKYLFRKEGQNVTLSCEQNLNHDAMYWYRQDPGQGLRLIYYSQIVNDFQKGDIAEGYSVSREKKESFPLTVTSAQKNPTAFYLCASSIVPGNQPQHFGDGTRLSIL.

There are many counts of this clonotype. The rearrangement joins TRBV7-9 to TRBJ1-5; no clear D gene. CDR1 and CDR2 from the germline V gene are SEHNR and FQNEAQ (reference sequence). The CDR3 runs to 14 residues. V was shortened by 2 bases and J by 1 base, with 6 bases between the two germline ends. CDR3 region: CASSLTPSNQPQHF. CDR3 coding DNA: TGTGCCAGCAGCTTAACCCCAAGCAATCAGCCCCAGCATTTT.

V usage is TRBV7-9 and J usage is TRBJ1-4; 8 bases align to TRBD1. Germline values: CDR1 SEHNR, CDR2 FQNEAQ (reference sequence). This CDR3 has 16 residues. The junction had 10 bases not matched to a gene; V was cut back by 2 bases and J by 8 bases. The CDR3 loop reads CASSLTSTGEREKLFF. For the CDR3, the DNA is TGTGCCAGCAGCTTAACCTCGACAGGGGAAAGAGAAAAACTGTTTTTT.

J is TRBJ1-1 and V is TRBV12-5; maybe TRBD1 (5 bases). Between the trimmed V and J ends, which lost 0 bases and 1 base, there was a span of 12 bases. The germline gives CDR1 LGHNT, CDR2 FRNRAP. The CDR3 has 16 residues. For the CDR3, the DNA is TGTGCTAGTGGTTTGGTACTAGGCAGGGAGAACACTGAAGCTTTCTTT. It is translated as CASGLVLGRENTEAFF.

This clonotype was counted only a few times. V and J are TRBV6-6 and TRBJ1-1; D call uncertain. Trimming pared 3 bases from V and 1 base from J, leaving 18 bases between. This CDR3 is 17 amino acids long. CDR1 and CDR2 from the germline V gene are MNHNY and SVGAGI (reference sequence). The CDR3 nucleotides are TGTGCCAGCAGTTATCCTCGACAACCGACGGGGAACACTGAAGCTTTCTTT. It translates to CASSYPRQPTGNTEAFF.

The gene calls are TRBV6-5 and TRBJ2-2; unclear D gene. Per germline, CDR1 MNHEY and CDR2 SVGAGI. The length of the CDR3 is 17 residues. Trimming cost V 5 bases and J 0 bases, with 16 bases left between them. The CDR3 sequence is CASSRAGVIANTGELFF. DNA for the CDR3: TGTGCCAGCAGTCGGGCTGGGGTAATCGCGAACACCGGGGAGCTGTTTTTT.

The V gene is TRBV6-1, the J gene TRBJ1-2, with D possibly TRBD1 on 5 matching bases. This CDR3 region has 15 residues. Per germline, CDR1 MNHNS and CDR2 SASEGT. Trimming left V 5 bases short and J 2 bases short, with 15 bases between. CDR3 protein: CASSPYMGGNYGYTF. CDR3 DNA: TGTGCCAGCAGTCCCTATATGGGGGGAAACTATGGCTACACCTTC.

The chain recombines TRBV4-1 with TRBJ2-1, with D possibly TRBD2 on 5 matching bases. The germline V gene has CDR1 MGHRA and CDR2 YSYEKL. V was shortened by 0 bases and J by 5 bases, with 11 bases between the two germline ends. This CDR3 has 15 amino acids. The CDR3 sequence: CASSQEGAFNNEQFF. The CDR3 bases are TGCGCCAGCAGCCAAGAGGGAGCCTTCAACAATGAGCAGTTCTTC.

This clonotype turned up a few times. This sequence joins TRBV20-1 and TRBJ2-3; D call uncertain. Looked up from germline, CDR1 is DFQATT and CDR2 is SNEGSKA (reference sequence). Between the trimmed V and J ends, which lost 3 bases and 0 bases, there was a span of 13 bases. This CDR3 has 15 amino acids. The DNA of the CDR3 is TGCAGTGCTAGGAAGGCTTTGACTAGCACAGATACGCAGTATTTT. Translation: CSARKALTSTDTQYF.

The chain joins TRBV18 to TRBJ2-5, with D perhaps given as TRBD1 or TRBD2 (5 bases each). The CDR3 totals 15 residues. Germline V gives CDR1 KGHSH, CDR2 LQKENI. Trimming cost V 2 bases and J 3 bases, with 13 bases left between them. The DNA for the CDR3 is TGTGCCAGCTCACCAGGTGGGGACGGTGAAGAGACCCAGTACTTC. Protein: CASSPGGDGEETQYF.

The CDR3, as DNA: TGTGCCAGCAGTTTAACCCAAGGACGGGAAGAGACCCAGTACTTC. This translates into CASSLTQGREETQYF. This chain links TRBV28 with TRBJ2-5; the D is unclear. The CDR3 is 15 residues long. The V and J ends lost 2 bases and 3 bases respectively, with 13 bases between them. Germline V gene lookup returns CDR1 MDHEN and CDR2 SYDVKM.

This chain's CDR3 is CASTMRAGAPYNEQFF. CDR3 nucleotides: TGTGCCAGTACCATGAGGGCAGGGGCACCCTACAATGAGCAGTTCTTC. This chain connects TRBV19 to TRBJ2-1; D perhaps matches TRBD1 (6 bases). Trimming removed 7 bases at V and 2 bases at J, with 18 bases between. The CDR3 is 16 residues long. CDR1 LNHDA and CDR2 SQIVND come from the germline V gene (reference sequence).

This chain connects TRBV6-5 to TRBJ2-7; D is possibly TRBD1 (6 bases). Trimming took 9 bases from V and 0 from J, leaving 15 bases between them. The CDR3 sequence is 14 residues long. Per germline, CDR1 MNHEY and CDR2 SVGAGI. The CDR3: CASSRDTSSYEQYV. CDR3 in DNA: TGTGCCAGTTCCCGGGACACGAGCTCCTACGAGCAGTACGTC.

V and J are TRBV6-2 or TRBV6-3 and TRBJ2-7; D possibly uses TRBD1 or TRBD2 (5 bases each). CDR1 and CDR2 (germline): MNHEY, SVGEGT. V was clipped by 6 bases and J by 4 bases, with 19 bases between them. CDR3 length: 15 amino acids. This CDR3 is CASSSRWDHQYEQYV. CDR3 nucleotide sequence: TGTGCCAGCAGCAGCCGATGGGACCATCAATACGAGCAGTACGTC.

This clonotype was counted only a few times. The V call is TRBV20-1, the J call TRBJ1-5, with D unresolved. The V gene's germline CDR1 is DFQATT and CDR2 SNEGSKA (reference sequence). The germline V and J ends were trimmed by 5 bases and 0 bases, with 17 bases remaining between them. This CDR3 region has 16 residues. CDR3 in amino acids: CSAARTPSYSNQPQHF. The DNA for the CDR3 is TGCAGTGCTGCTCGGACCCCTTCATATAGCAATCAGCCCCAGCATTTT.

There are a few counts of this clonotype. The chain employs TRBV12-3 or TRBV12-4 and TRBJ1-4; perhaps TRBD1 as D (6 bases). Between the trimmed V and J ends, which lost 2 bases and 9 bases, there was a span of 13 bases. This CDR3 contains 14 residues. For the CDR3, the DNA is TGTGCCAGCAGTTTATCCTTTGGGGGGCAAAAACTGTTTTTT. Encoded protein: CASSLSFGGQKLFF.

V and J are TRBV7-9 and TRBJ2-3; 8 bases line up with TRBD2. This CDR3 region has 14 residues. CDR1 and CDR2 from the germline V gene are SEHNR and FQNEAQ (reference sequence). J was trimmed by 6 bases and V by 5 bases; bases with no gene match: 7. In DNA form, the CDR3 reads TGTGCCAGCAGCCGGAGCGGGAGCGTCGATACGCAGTATTTT. Translating it yields CASSRSGSVDTQYF.

This clonotype was picked up many times. The V call is TRBV7-8, the J call TRBJ1-1; 7 positions match TRBD1. This CDR3 spans 13 amino acids. CDR1 is SGHVS, CDR2 FQNEAQ, per germline. The V gene end was trimmed by 5 bases and the J gene end by 9 bases; junction bases not matched to a gene: 9. CDR3 sequence: CASSERKTGKAFF. The CDR3 DNA reads as TGTGCCAGCAGCGAACGAAAGACAGGGAAAGCTTTCTTT.

The J gene is TRBJ2-1, the V gene TRBV5-1, with D hard to call. V was cut by 3 bases and J by 9 bases, with 22 bases left in between. There are 16 residues in the CDR3. CDR1 and CDR2 from the germline V gene are SGHRS and YFSETQ. CDR3 in DNA: TGCGCCAGCAGCTCCGGAACCTTAAGTGGAGATAGTGAGCAGTTCTTC. It is translated as CASSSGTLSGDSEQFF. The full variable domain, its missing parts supplied by reference TRBV5-1 and TRBJ2-1, is KAGVTQTPRYLIKTRGQQVTLSCSPISGHRSVSWYQQTPGQGLQFLFEYFSETQRNKGNFPGRFSGRQFSNSRSEMNVSTLELGDSALYLCASSSGTLSGDSEQFFGPGTRLTVL.

The rearrangement uses TRBV15 and TRBJ1-5; 10 bases line up with TRBD1. V gave up 0 bases and J gave up 1 base; unmatched junction bases: 9. There are 19 residues in the CDR3. CDR1 LNHNV and CDR2 YYDKDF come from the germline V gene (reference sequence). The CDR3 DNA reads TGTGCCACCAGCAGAGATAATGGACAGGGGGGAGAGAGCAATCAGCCCCAGCATTTT. It encodes CATSRDNGQGGESNQPQHF.

This clonotype turned up a few times. This rearrangement joins TRBV6-2 or TRBV6-3 to TRBJ2-7; 7 positions match TRBD1. CDR1 and CDR2 from the germline V gene are MNHEY and SVGEGT. The ends lost 6 bases at V and 4 bases at J; junction bases unmatched: 9. The CDR3 has 14 residues. The CDR3 is CASRGGDGKYEQYV. The CDR3 nucleotides are TGTGCCAGCAGAGGGGGCGACGGTAAATACGAGCAGTACGTC.

This clonotype came up a few times. The chain employs TRBV30 and TRBJ1-1, with D tentatively TRBD1 (6 bases). In germline, CDR1 is GTSNPN, CDR2 SVGIG (reference sequence). The length of the CDR3 is 14 residues. Trimming stripped 0 bases from V and 9 bases from J, with 17 bases between. The CDR3 DNA reads as TGTGCCTGGAGTGTATCGTCGGGGGCGTATAAAGCTTTCTTT. Encoded protein: CAWSVSSGAYKAFF.

At least ten counts were recorded for this clonotype. The rearrangement links TRBV7-2 to TRBJ1-6; 7 nucleotides agree with TRBD1. Unmatched junction bases numbered 0, after V lost 6 bases and J lost 1 base. Germline lookup yields CDR1 SGHTA and CDR2 FQGNSA. CDR3 size: 14 residues. CDR3 loop: CASRQGSYNSPLHF. CDR3 DNA: TGTGCCAGCAGACAGGGGTCCTATAATTCACCCCTCCACTTT.

The chain is built from TRBV12-3 or TRBV12-4 and TRBJ2-7; TRBD1 or TRBD2 may be the D gene (6 bases each). V was clipped by 3 bases and J by 5 bases, with 11 bases between them. The CDR3 consists of 13 residues. The CDR3, as DNA: TGTGCCAGCAGTTTTATGGGGGGCCACGAGCAGTACTTC. Residues: CASSFMGGHEQYF.